Described below is a single T cell receptor (beta chain) sequence and its context. Antigen specificity is unknown. Method: immunoSEQ multiplex PCR; TCRdb's copy keeps in-frame clones and lacks some. Here the sample spans about 68,000 clones, around 73% being singletons. The data originate from a study of PD-1 blockade in mismatch repair-deficient tumors. Study summary: All were previously treated, progressing patients with 11 to 13 mismatch repair-deficient cancer types.

PCR or immunohistochemistry showed mismatch repair deficiency in every enrolled patient. TCR sequencing covered a few patients who responded to pembrolizumab. Study results and caveats: Tumor-resident clones, often absent from pretreatment blood, expanded after pembrolizumab and then contracted.

Looked up from germline, CDR1 is MDHEN and CDR2 is SYDVKM. This CDR3 comprises 14 residues. V lost 6 bases, J lost 5 bases, and 16 bases lay in between. This chain joins TRBV28 and TRBJ2-5; no clear D. The source of this sequence is an adult with mismatch repair-deficient cancer. The material was peripheral blood, obtained 2 weeks after starting pembrolizumab. The CDR3 DNA sequence: TGTGCCAGCAGCCAGACCCTGCCTGGGGAGACCCAGTACTTC. Translation: CASSQTLPGETQYF.